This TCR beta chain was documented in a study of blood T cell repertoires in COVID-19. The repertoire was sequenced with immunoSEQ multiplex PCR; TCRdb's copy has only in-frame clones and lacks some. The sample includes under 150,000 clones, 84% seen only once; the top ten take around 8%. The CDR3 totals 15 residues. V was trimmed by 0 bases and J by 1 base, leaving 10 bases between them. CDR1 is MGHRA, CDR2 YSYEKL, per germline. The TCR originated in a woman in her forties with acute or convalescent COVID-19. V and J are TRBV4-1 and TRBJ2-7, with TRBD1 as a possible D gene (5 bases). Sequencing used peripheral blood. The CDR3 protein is CASSQDPRQSYEQYF. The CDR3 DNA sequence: TGCGCCAGCAGCCAAGATCCTAGACAGTCCTACGAGCAGTACTTC.